Here is one TCR beta chain with its context. Its antigen is still unknown. TCRdb's copy holds only in-frame clones and misses some; the assay was immunoSEQ multiplex PCR. The profile shows more than 95,000 clones, 80% to 90% of them singletons. This sample stems from a study of T cell responses to AZD1222 COVID-19 vaccine. Notes on the study in general: Of the AZD1222 recipients, only five to seven were seropositive at baseline. Without day 14 samples, only post-peak T cell repertoires were studied. With two AZD1222 doses given, Spike-specific TCR breadth and depth both rose. Nearly half of spike-specific TCRs reportedly go after variant regions that carry no mutations.

Germline V gives CDR1 SGHNT, CDR2 YYREEE (reference sequence). V was cut by 4 bases and J by 2 bases, with 11 bases left in between. The CDR3 is 14 residues long. This chain joins TRBV5-4 and TRBJ2-3; D gene uncertain. The receptor was isolated from an adult in good health. The sequenced sample was peripheral blood, obtained on day 0 of MenACWY control vaccination. The CDR3 nucleotides read TGTGCCAGCAGCCCCGCTACCGACACAGATACGCAGTATTTT. Translated: CASSPATDTDTQYF. The full variable domain, its missing parts supplied by reference TRBV5-4 and TRBJ2-3, is ETGVTQSPTHLIKTRGQQVTLRCSSQSGHNTVSWYQQALGQGPQFIFQYYREEENGRGNFPPRFSGLQFPNYSSELNVNALELDDSALYLCASSPATDTDTQYFGPGTRLTVL.